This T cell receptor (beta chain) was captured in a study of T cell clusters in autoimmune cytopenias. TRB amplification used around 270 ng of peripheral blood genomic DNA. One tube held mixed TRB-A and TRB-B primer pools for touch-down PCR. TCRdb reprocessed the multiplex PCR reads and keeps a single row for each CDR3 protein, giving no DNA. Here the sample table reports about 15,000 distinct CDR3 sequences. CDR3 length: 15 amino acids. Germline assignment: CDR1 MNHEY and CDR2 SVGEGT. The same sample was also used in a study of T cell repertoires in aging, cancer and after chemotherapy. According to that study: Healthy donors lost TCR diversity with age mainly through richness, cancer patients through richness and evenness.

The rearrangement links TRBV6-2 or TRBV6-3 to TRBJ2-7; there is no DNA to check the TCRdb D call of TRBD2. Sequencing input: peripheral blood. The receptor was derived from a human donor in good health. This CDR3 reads CASTRRGEGPGEQYF.